The clone carrying this TCR beta chain was counted between two and nine times. The record originates from a study of response to subunit inactivated influenza vaccine. TCRdb independently ran MiXCR on the RT-PCR reads; one entry per CDR3 protein. The table has about 570,000 distinct CDR3 sequences, around 10% seen once; the top ten hold roughly 9.6%. Another study also made use of these data, one on T cells expressing NK-cell markers. From that paper: TCR beta cDNA was made by 5'RACE template switching with UMIs. HCMV serostatus: seven of eight sequenced donors positive, one negative. Dominant NKG2C+ clonotypes accounted for roughly 1.0-7.0% of CD8+ T cells in about six donors.

The TCR was taken from a man aged 45-60 years who received an inactivated influenza vaccine. Sequenced here: PBMCs from blood, sampled on the day of vaccination.

The CDR3, as DNA: TGTGCCAGCAGCTTTCGATGGACAGACCGAATGGCAGAGCAGTACTTC. This translates into CASSFRWTDRMAEQYF. V and J are TRBV7-6 and TRBJ2-7; D is perhaps TRBD1 (6 bases). V was clipped by 3 bases and J by 7 bases, with 22 bases between them. The CDR3 has 16 amino acids. Germline CDR1 is SGHVS and CDR2 is FNYEAQ.